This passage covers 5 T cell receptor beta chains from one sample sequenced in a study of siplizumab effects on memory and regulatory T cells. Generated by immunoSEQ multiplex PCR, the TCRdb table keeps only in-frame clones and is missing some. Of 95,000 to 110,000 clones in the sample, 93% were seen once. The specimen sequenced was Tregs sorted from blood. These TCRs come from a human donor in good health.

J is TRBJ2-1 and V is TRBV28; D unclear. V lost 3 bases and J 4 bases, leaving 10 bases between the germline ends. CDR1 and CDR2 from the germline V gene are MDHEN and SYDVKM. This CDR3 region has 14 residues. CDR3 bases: TGTGCCAGCAGTTTTACGGCCAGTTACAATGAGCAGTTCTTC. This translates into CASSFTASYNEQFF.

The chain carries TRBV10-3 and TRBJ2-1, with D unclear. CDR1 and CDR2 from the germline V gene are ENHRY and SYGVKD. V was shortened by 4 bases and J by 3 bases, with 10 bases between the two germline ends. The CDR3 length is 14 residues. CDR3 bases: TGTGCCATCAGTGGGGCAGAGAACTACAATGAGCAGTTCTTC. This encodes CAISGAENYNEQFF.

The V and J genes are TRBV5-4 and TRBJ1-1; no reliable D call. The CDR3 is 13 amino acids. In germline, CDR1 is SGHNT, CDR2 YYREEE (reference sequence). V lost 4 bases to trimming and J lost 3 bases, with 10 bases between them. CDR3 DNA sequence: TGTGCCAGCAGCGTATCCCGGGACACTGAAGCTTTCTTT. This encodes CASSVSRDTEAFF.

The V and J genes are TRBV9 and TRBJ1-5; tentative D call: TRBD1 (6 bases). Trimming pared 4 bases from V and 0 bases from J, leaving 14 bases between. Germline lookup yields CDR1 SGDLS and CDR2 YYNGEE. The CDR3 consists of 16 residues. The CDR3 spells CASSPRQVSSNQPQHF. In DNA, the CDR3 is TGTGCCAGCAGCCCGCGACAGGTTAGTAGCAATCAGCCCCAGCATTTT.

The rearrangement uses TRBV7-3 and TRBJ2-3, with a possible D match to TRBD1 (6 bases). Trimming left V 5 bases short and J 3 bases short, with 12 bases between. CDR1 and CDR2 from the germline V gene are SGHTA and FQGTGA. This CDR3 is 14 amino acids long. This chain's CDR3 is CASSTQGYTDTQYF. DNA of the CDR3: TGTGCCAGCAGCACCCAGGGGTATACAGATACGCAGTATTTT.